This T cell receptor (beta chain) was sequenced in a study of blood T cell repertoires in COVID-19. Overall study context: T cells, B-cell-depleted T cells, or PBMCs provided the cDNA or gDNA that served as material.

Germline lookup yields CDR1 SGHVS and CDR2 FNYEAQ. The CDR3 runs 17 residues. V gave up 7 bases and J gave up 6 bases; unmatched junction bases: 20. This study enrolled people aged roughly 18 to 89 from approximately 24 US geographic areas. As processed by the authors: Nucleated cell counts were estimated from reference gene primer amplification. Sequenced by immunoSEQ multiplex PCR; TCRdb stores in-frame clones only, minus some. V, J and clone size are those of that table, while D and trimming were read from the DNA. In the table there are 490,000 or so clones, 88% of which are singletons. The sequencing sample was made of PBMCs or T cells enriched from blood (not recorded which). This TCR was recovered from a woman aged 55-69 years who had recovered from COVID-19. The chain employs TRBV7-6 and TRBJ2-7; 8 positions match TRBD1. CDR3 bases: TGTGCCAGCACCCCAGGACAGGGTGGACAGTCGAGCCTCGAGCAGTACTTC. This gives the protein CASTPGQGGQSSLEQYF.